Sequencing of this T cell receptor (beta chain) was carried out in a study of T-cell reconstitution after alpha-beta-depleted transplantation in children. Study results and caveats: T-cell numbers and diversity, one year after transplant, stemmed largely from T cells that were newly produced.

CDR1 is MNHEY and CDR2 is SVGAGI in the germline V gene. Trimming cost V 6 bases and J 10 bases, with 19 bases left between them. The CDR3 spans 14 residues. This clonotype was seen more than once but under ten times. Its antigen is currently unknown. Unique molecular identifiers were incorporated when the TCRbeta library was constructed. TCRdb analysed the PCR reads with MiXCR anew, one entry per CDR3 protein. The sample has approximately 980,000 distinct CDR3 sequences, about 29% seen once; the top ten hold about 28%. This clonotype was sampled from a boy less than two years old who had a stem cell transplant for SCID, so the T cells may come from the graft donor. Sample: PBMCs, mostly from graft donor cells, taken 360 days after TCRalphabeta/CD19-depleted stem cell transplant. The chain links TRBV6-5 to TRBJ2-1, with D perhaps matching TRBD2 (6 bases). The CDR3 DNA reads TGTGCCAGCAGAAATCGGGACTCCCAAAGGGAGCAGTTCTTC. This codes for CASRNRDSQREQFF.